These 16 T cell receptor beta chains came from one sample sequenced in a study of blood T cell repertoires in COVID-19 (TCRdb year 2020). The library was prepared using the immunoSEQ multiplex PCR assay. TCRdb retrieved this table from immuneACCESS and kept in-frame rearrangements only. Not all clones are present; in checked studies, unresolved V genes account for under half, and no reason is known for the remainder. The sample records 200,000 to 300,000 clones, 90% of which are singletons. The ten biggest clones cover approximately 4% of the sample. What was sequenced was peripheral blood. These receptors all stem from a woman between 35 and 50 years old with acute or convalescent COVID-19.

V usage is TRBV5-1 and J usage is TRBJ2-1; TRBD1 might be the D (6 bases). In germline, CDR1 is SGHRS, CDR2 YFSETQ. Trimming removed 2 bases at V and 9 bases at J, with 12 bases between. The CDR3 has 13 amino acids. CDR3 nucleotide sequence: TGCGCCAGCAGCTTTCGACAGGTCAGTGAGCAGTTCTTC. This encodes CASSFRQVSEQFF. Based on the CDR3 plus reference TRBV5-1 and TRBJ2-1, the full variable domain is KAGVTQTPRYLIKTRGQQVTLSCSPISGHRSVSWYQQTPGQGLQFLFEYFSETQRNKGNFPGRFSGRQFSNSRSEMNVSTLELGDSALYLCASSFRQVSEQFFGPGTRLTVL.

Only one count was recorded for this clone. The chain recombines TRBV5-1 with TRBJ2-3, with 14 bases aligning to TRBD2. The CDR3 is 18 amino acids. Germline V CDR1 and CDR2: SGHRS, YFSETQ. The ends lost 5 bases at V and 2 bases at J; junction bases unmatched: 10. CDR3 sequence reads: CASRAGLAGDTNTDTQYF. The CDR3, as DNA: TGCGCCAGCAGAGCGGGACTAGCGGGGGACACCAACACAGATACGCAGTATTTT.

The chain couples TRBV25-1 to TRBJ2-3; TRBD2 matches at 10 bases. V lost 3 bases to trimming and J lost 0 bases; unmatched junction nucleotides: 6. The V gene's germline CDR1 is MGHDK and CDR2 SYGVNS. The CDR3 covers 17 residues. The CDR3 reads CASSDPTSGVSTDTQYF. The CDR3 coding sequence is TGTGCCAGCAGTGACCCAACTAGCGGGGTTAGCACAGATACGCAGTATTTT.

The V and J genes are TRBV12-3 or TRBV12-4 and TRBJ1-1, with 7 bases lining up with TRBD1. The trim removed 6 bases at V and 6 bases at J, leaving 4 bases unmatched. The length of the CDR3 is 12 residues. The chain's CDR3 is CASRRQGSEAFF. In DNA, the CDR3 is TGTGCCAGCAGGAGACAGGGCTCTGAAGCTTTCTTT.

The rearrangement joins TRBV27 to TRBJ2-5; D not certain. V was shortened by 8 bases and J by 0 bases, with 13 bases between the two germline ends. From germline, CDR1 is MNHEY and CDR2 SMNVEV (reference sequence). The CDR3 has 14 amino acids. CDR3 protein: CASATLRYQETQYF. In DNA form, the CDR3 reads TGTGCCAGCGCCACCCTGAGGTACCAAGAGACCCAGTACTTC.

V gene TRBV27 combines with J gene TRBJ2-4, with 9 bases aligning to TRBD1. The CDR3 runs 17 residues. CDR1 is MNHEY and CDR2 is SMNVEV in the germline V gene (reference sequence). The J segment lost 3 bases and the V segment lost 0 bases, leaving 6 bases of the junction unmatched. The CDR3 DNA reads as TGTGCCAGCAGTTTATCACCCCCGACAGGGGGCAAAAACATTCAGTACTTC. Amino acids: CASSLSPPTGGKNIQYF.

The rearrangement links TRBV27 to TRBJ2-3; no firm D call. Trimming shortened V by 4 bases and J by 0 bases, and 14 bases separated the two germline ends. The CDR3 runs 16 residues. The V gene's germline CDR1 is MNHEY and CDR2 SMNVEV (reference sequence). The CDR3 DNA sequence: TGTGCCAGCAGTTCCGCCAATCAGGCTAGCACAGATACGCAGTATTTT. Translation gives CASSSANQASTDTQYF.

A remark on this clone: Relative to the germline gene, one junction end is altered; a read error may explain this. The chain uses TRBV15 and TRBJ2-3; 11 bases are a match to TRBD2. Germline loops: CDR1 LNHNV, CDR2 YYDKDF (reference sequence). This CDR3 contains 15 residues. The CDR3 DNA reads TGTGCCACCAGCGGAGAGACTAGCGGGGCAGATACGCAGTATTTT. Translated, it gives CATSGETSGADTQYF.

This chain uses TRBV18 with TRBJ2-7; TRBD1 agrees at 7 bases. The CDR3 is made up of 14 amino acids. After removal of 5 bases from V and 0 bases from J, the junction contained 4 bases not matched to a gene. Germline V gives CDR1 KGHSH, CDR2 LQKENI. The CDR3 is CASSEGQSSYEQYV. The CDR3 DNA reads TGTGCCAGCTCAGAGGGACAGAGCTCCTACGAGCAGTACGTC.

This clone was picked up one time. V and J are TRBV4-1 and TRBJ1-4; possibly TRBD1 for D (5 bases). Trimming pared 0 bases from V and 7 bases from J, leaving 21 bases between. CDR1 is MGHRA and CDR2 is YSYEKL in the germline V gene. CDR3 size: 18 residues. The CDR3 DNA reads as TGCGCCAGCAGCCAAGACCCCCGGGGCGGGGCCGACGGTGAAAAACTGTTTTTT. The encoded protein is CASSQDPRGGADGEKLFF.

CDR3 in DNA: TGTGCCAGCAGTGGTATCGGGGATGGGCAGCCCCAGCATTTT. Residues: CASSGIGDGQPQHF. This rearrangement joins TRBV2 to TRBJ1-5; D is unresolved. Germline lookup yields CDR1 SNHLY and CDR2 FYNNEI. This CDR3 has 14 amino acids. V lost 4 bases and J lost 7, with 14 bases in between. The complete variable domain, with remaining parts taken from reference TRBV2 and TRBJ1-5, reads EPEVTQTPSHQVTQMGQEVILRCVPISNHLYFYWYRQILGQKVEFLVSFYNNEISEKSEIFDDQFSVERPDGSNFTLKIRSTKLEDSAMYFCASSGIGDGQPQHFGDGTRLSIL.

V usage is TRBV11-2 and J usage is TRBJ1-6, with D unresolved. V was clipped by 3 bases and J by 4 bases, with 7 bases between them. This CDR3 is 14 amino acids long. Germline lookup yields CDR1 SGHAT and CDR2 FQNNGV. DNA of the CDR3: TGTGCCAGCAGCTTGCCGAGATATAATTCACCCCTCCACTTT. Its protein is CASSLPRYNSPLHF.

This chain connects TRBV4-1 to TRBJ1-2; D unclear. The CDR3 consists of 16 residues. Germline CDR1 MGHRA, CDR2 YSYEKL. The V end lost 1 base, the J end lost 1 base, and 13 bases lay between the germline ends. The CDR3: CASSQARAGLNYGYTF. The DNA for the CDR3 is TGCGCCAGCAGCCAAGCGAGGGCAGGCCTTAACTATGGCTACACCTTC.

This clone was seen a handful of times. V and J are TRBV4-1 and TRBJ1-1, with a weak D call TRBD1 (6 bases). The V and J ends lost 3 bases and 7 bases respectively, with 12 bases between them. There are 13 residues in the CDR3. CDR1 is MGHRA, CDR2 YSYEKL, per germline. CDR3 in DNA: TGCGCCAGCAGCCAGGTGGGGGACATTGAAGCTTTCTTT. This translates into CASSQVGDIEAFF.

The chain couples TRBV7-3 to TRBJ1-1, with D possibly TRBD1 on 6 matching bases. The V end lost 0 bases, the J end lost 3 bases, and 8 bases lay between the germline ends. CDR3 length: 14 residues. Looked up from germline, CDR1 is SGHTA and CDR2 is FQGTGA. This CDR3 reads CASSLTHRDTEAFF. Written as DNA, the CDR3 is TGTGCCAGCAGCTTAACGCACAGGGACACTGAAGCTTTCTTT.

The V and J genes are TRBV18 and TRBJ2-7, with 7 bases matching TRBD1. CDR1 is KGHSH and CDR2 is LQKENI in the germline V gene. After removal of 2 bases from V and 5 bases from J, the junction contained 9 bases not matched to a gene. The CDR3 is 15 residues long. The CDR3 DNA follows: TGTGCCAGCTCACCAAGGTCGGACAGGTCGAACGAGCAGTACGTC. Protein product: CASSPRSDRSNEQYV.